This TCR beta chain was observed in a study of blood T cell repertoires in COVID-19. Study in general: The study drew acute and convalescent COVID-19 samples from the United States, Italy and Spain. In each case, the material was cDNA or gDNA derived from T cells, B-cell-depleted T cells, or PBMCs.

In the study's own analysis: Nucleated cell number was recorded as an estimate derived from reference gene primer amplification. Here immunoSEQ multiplex PCR was the method, and the copy in TCRdb shows in-frame clones only, minus some. V and J calls and clone size are those listed in that table; D and trimming were worked out from the DNA. The data show under 45,000 clones, around 88% seen once. V lost 7 bases and J lost 0, with 12 bases in between. The CDR3 length is 15 residues. The germline V gene encodes CDR1 MNHEY and CDR2 SMNVEV (reference sequence). Sequenced: peripheral blood. This clonotype was obtained from a woman older than 75 with active or convalescent COVID-19. The chain is built from TRBV27 and TRBJ2-2; D remains unclear. The CDR3 here is CASTLANANTGELFF. DNA for the CDR3: TGTGCCAGCACCTTAGCAAATGCGAACACCGGGGAGCTGTTTTTT.